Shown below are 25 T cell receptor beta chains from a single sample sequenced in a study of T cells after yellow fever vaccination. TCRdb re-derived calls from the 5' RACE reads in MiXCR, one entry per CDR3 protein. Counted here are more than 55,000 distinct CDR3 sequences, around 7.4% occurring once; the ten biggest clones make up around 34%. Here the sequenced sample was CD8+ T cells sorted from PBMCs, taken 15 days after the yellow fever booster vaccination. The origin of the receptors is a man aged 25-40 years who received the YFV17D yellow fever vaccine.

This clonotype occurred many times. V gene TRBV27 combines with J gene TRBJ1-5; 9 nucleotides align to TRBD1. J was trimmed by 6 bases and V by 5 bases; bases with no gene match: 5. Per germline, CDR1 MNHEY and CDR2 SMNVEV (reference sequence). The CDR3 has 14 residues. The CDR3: CASSTGGRGQPQHF. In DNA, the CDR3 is TGTGCCAGCAGTACAGGGGGCAGGGGTCAGCCCCAGCATTTT.

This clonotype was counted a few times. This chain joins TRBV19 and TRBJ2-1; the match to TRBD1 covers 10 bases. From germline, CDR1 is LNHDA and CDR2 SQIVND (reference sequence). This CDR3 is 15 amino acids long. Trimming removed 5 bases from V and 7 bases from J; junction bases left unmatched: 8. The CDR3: CASSSGQGRWNEQFF. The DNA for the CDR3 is TGTGCCAGTAGTTCGGGACAGGGGCGTTGGAATGAGCAGTTCTTC.

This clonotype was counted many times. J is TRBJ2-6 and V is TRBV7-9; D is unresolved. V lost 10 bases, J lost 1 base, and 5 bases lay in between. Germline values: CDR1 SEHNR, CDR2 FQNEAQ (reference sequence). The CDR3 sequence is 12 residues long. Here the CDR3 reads CATESGANVLTF. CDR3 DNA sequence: TGTGCCACCGAGTCTGGGGCCAACGTCCTGACTTTC.

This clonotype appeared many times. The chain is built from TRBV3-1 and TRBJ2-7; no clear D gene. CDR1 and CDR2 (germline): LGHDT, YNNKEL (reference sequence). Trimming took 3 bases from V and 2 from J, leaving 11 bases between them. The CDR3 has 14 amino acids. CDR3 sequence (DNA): TGTGCCAGCAGCCACGAAGGGTTCACCTACGAGCAGTACTTC. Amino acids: CASSHEGFTYEQYF.

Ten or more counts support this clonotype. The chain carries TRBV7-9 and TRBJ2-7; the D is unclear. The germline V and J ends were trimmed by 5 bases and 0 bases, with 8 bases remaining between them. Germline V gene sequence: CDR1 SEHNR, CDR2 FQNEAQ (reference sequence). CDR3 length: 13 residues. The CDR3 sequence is CASSEDGSYEQYF. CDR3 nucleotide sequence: TGTGCCAGCAGCGAGGACGGCTCCTACGAGCAGTACTTC.

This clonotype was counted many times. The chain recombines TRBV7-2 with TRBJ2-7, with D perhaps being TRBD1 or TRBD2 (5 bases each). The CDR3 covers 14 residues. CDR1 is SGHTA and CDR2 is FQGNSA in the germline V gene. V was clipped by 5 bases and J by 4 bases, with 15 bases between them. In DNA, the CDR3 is TGTGCCAGCAGCGCCCGGGACCCTCTGTACGAGCAGTACTTC. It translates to CASSARDPLYEQYF.

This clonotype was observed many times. The CDR3 region has the DNA TGTGCCAGCAGTGAACGGGCTGGGGACTACAATGAGCAGTTCTTC. This translates into CASSERAGDYNEQFF. The rearrangement joins TRBV6-1 to TRBJ2-1; D gene uncertain. From germline, CDR1 is MNHNS and CDR2 SASEGT. CDR3 length: 15 residues. V lost 2 bases to trimming and J lost 3 bases, with 11 bases between them.

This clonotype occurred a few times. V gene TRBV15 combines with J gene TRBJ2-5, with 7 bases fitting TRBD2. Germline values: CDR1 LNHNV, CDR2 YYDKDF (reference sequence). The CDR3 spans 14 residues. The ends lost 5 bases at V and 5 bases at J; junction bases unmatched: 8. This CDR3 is CATSHGGSGETQYF. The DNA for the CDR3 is TGTGCCACCAGCCATGGCGGGAGCGGGGAGACCCAGTACTTC.

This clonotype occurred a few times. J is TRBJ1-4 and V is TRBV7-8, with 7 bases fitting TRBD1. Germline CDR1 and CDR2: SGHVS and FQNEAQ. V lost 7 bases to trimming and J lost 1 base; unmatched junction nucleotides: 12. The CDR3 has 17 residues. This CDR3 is CASKKRQGRGTNEKLFF. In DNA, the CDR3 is TGTGCCAGCAAGAAGAGACAGGGACGTGGAACTAATGAAAAACTGTTTTTT.

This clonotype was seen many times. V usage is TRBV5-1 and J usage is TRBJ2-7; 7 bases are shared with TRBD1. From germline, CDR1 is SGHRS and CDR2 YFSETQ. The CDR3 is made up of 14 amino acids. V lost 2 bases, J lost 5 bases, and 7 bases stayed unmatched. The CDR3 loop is CASSLGQGVDEQYF. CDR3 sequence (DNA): TGCGCCAGCAGCTTAGGGCAGGGGGTGGACGAGCAGTACTTC.

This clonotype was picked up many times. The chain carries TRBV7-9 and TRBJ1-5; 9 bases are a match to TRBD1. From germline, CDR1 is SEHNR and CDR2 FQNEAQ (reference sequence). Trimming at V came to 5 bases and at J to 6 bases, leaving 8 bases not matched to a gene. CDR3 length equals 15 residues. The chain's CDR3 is CASSPPGQGFQPQHF. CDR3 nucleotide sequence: TGTGCCAGCAGCCCTCCGGGACAGGGCTTTCAGCCCCAGCATTTT.

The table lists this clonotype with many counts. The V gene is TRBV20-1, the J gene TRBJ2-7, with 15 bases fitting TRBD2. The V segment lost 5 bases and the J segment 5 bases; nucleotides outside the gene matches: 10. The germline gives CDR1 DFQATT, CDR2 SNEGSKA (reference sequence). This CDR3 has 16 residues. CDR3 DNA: TGCAGTGCTCCCGGGACTAGCGGGAGGAATAGAGACGAGCAGTACTTC. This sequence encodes CSAPGTSGRNRDEQYF.

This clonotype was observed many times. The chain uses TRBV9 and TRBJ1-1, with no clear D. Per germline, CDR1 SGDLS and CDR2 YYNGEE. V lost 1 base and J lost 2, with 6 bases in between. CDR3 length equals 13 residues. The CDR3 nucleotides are TGTGCCAGCAGCGTAAGAACCAACACTGAAGCTTTCTTT. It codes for CASSVRTNTEAFF.

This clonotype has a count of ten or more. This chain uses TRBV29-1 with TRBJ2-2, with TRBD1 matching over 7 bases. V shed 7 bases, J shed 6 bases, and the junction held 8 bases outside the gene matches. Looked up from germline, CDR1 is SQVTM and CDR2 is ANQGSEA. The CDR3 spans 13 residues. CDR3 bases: TGCAGCGCCGACAGGGTAGGGGCCGGGGAGCTGTTTTTT. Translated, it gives CSADRVGAGELFF.

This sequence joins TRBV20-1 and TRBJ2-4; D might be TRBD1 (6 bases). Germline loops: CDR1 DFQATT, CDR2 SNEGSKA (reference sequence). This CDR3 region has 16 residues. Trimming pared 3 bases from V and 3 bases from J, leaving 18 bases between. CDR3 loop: CSASPDSRNDKNIQYF. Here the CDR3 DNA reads TGCAGTGCTAGCCCGGACAGCAGGAACGACAAAAACATTCAGTACTTC.

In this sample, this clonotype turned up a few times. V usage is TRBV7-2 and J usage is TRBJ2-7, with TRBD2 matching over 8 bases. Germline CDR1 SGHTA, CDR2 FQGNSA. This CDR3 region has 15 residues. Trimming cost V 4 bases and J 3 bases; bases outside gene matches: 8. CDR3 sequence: CASSSLAGLSYEQYF. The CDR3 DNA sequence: TGTGCCAGCAGCTCCTTAGCGGGATTAAGCTACGAGCAGTACTTC.

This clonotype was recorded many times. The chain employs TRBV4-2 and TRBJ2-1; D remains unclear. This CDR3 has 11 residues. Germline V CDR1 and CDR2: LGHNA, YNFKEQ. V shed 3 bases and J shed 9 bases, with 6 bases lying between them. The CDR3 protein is CASSHSGEQFF. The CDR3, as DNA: TGTGCCAGCAGCCATTCGGGTGAGCAGTTCTTC.

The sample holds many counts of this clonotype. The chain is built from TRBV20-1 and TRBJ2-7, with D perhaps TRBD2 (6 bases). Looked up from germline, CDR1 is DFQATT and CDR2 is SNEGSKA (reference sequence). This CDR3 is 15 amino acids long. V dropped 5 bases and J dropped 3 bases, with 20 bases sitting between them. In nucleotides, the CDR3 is TGCAGTGCTCGCTTACCGGGACTCGCTCACTACGAGCAGTACTTC. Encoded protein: CSARLPGLAHYEQYF.

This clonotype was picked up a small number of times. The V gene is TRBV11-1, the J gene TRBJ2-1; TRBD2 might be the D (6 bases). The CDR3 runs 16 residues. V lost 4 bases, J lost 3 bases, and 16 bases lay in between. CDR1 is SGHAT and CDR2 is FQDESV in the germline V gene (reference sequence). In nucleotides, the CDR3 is TGTGCCAGCAGCTCCCTGTTGGGAGGAGTCTACAATGAGCAGTTCTTC. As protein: CASSSLLGGVYNEQFF. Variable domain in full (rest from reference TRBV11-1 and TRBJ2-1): EAEVAQSPRYKITEKSQAVAFWCDPISGHATLYWYRQILGQGPELLVQFQDESVVDDSQLPKDRFSAERLKGVDSTLKIQPAELGDSAMYLCASSSLLGGVYNEQFFGPGTRLTVL.

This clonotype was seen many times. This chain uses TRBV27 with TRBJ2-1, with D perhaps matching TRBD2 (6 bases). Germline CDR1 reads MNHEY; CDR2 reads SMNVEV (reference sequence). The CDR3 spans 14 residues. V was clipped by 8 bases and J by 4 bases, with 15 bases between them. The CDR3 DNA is TGTGCCAGCGCCCGGGACTCCGCATACAATGAGCAGTTCTTC. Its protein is CASARDSAYNEQFF.

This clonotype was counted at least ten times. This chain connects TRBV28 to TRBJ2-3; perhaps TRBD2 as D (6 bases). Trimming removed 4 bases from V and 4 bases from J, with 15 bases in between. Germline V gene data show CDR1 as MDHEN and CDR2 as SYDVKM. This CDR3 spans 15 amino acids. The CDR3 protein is CASSWEEGWADTQYF. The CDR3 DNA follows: TGTGCCAGCAGTTGGGAGGAGGGTTGGGCAGATACGCAGTATTTT.

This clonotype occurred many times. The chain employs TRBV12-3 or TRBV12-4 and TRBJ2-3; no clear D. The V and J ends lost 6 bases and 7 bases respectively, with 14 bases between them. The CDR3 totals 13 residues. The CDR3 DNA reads TGTGCCAGCAGGCAAACTTCCCCTAATACGCAGTATTTT. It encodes CASRQTSPNTQYF.

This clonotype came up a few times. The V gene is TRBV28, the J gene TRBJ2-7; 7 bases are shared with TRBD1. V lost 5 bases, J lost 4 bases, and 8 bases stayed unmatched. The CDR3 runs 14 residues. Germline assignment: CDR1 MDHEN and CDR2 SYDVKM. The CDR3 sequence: CASSTDRAMYEQYF. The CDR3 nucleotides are TGTGCCAGCAGTACCGACAGGGCAATGTACGAGCAGTACTTC.

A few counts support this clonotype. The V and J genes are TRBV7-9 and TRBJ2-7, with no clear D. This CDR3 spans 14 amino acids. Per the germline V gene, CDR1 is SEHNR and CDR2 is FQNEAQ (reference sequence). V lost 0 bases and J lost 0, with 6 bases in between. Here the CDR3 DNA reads TGTGCCAGCAGCTTAGCCCCCAGCTCCTACGAGCAGTACTTC. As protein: CASSLAPSSYEQYF.

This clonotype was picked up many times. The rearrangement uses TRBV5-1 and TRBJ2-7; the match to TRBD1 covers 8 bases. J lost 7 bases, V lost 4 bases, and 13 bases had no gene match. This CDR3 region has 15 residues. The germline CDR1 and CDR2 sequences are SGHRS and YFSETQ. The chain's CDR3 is CASSETGTGASEQYF. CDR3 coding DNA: TGCGCCAGCAGCGAGACCGGGACAGGCGCTTCAGAGCAGTACTTC.